This T cell receptor beta chain originates from a study of CXCR3-negative and CXCR3-positive naive CD8 T cells. Germline CDR1 and CDR2: MGHRA and YSYEKL. The CDR3 consists of 15 residues. UMI-labeled TRB cDNA libraries were prepared by 5' RACE. TCRdb reprocessed the 5' RACE reads and stores each CDR3 protein as one record, lacking DNA. The sample table sets out over 80,000 distinct CDR3 sequences. V gene TRBV4-1 combines with J gene TRBJ2-3; TCRdb's D gene call, TRBD2, goes unchecked for lack of DNA. This clonotype was obtained from a human donor in good health. Some clones in this sample may be carry-over from other donors' samples. Source material: naive CXCR3- CD8+ T cells from blood. The subset was: CD45RO-CCR7+CD27+CD95- naive CD8+ T cells lacking CXCR3 (TNR3-). CDR3 protein: CASSAGGSSTDTQYF.